Detailed here is one T cell receptor (beta chain). Antigen specificity is unknown. The sample belongs to a study of shared clonotypes between healthy human individuals. Overall study results and limits: Clonotype sharing across donors was expected to vary with sequencing depth. Blood alone was sampled, and tissue repertoires likely differ. Some clonotypes were shared by all four sorted-subset donors, while others were not shared. The non-shared ones had lower generation probabilities than the shared ones.

Each subset's genomic DNA was shared equally among a number of immunoSEQ plates. Clones were read by immunoSEQ multiplex PCR, and TCRdb kept only the in-frame ones, dropping some. The table shows under 1,100,000 clones, with 75% to 85% occurring only once. The specimen was memory CD4+ T cells from PBMCs. The sample's subset: CD45RA-negative fraction. This clonotype originated in a man between 18 and 29 years old in good health. Some clones in this sample may be carry-over from other donors' samples.

CDR3 loop: CASSRGRSRDTEAFF. In DNA form, the CDR3 reads TGTGCCAGCAGTCGCGGACGGAGCCGCGATACTGAAGCTTTCTTT. V gene TRBV6-6 combines with J gene TRBJ1-1, with D unresolved. Trimming shortened V by 5 bases and J by 5 bases, and 18 bases separated the two germline ends. CDR1 and CDR2 from the germline V gene are MNHNY and SVGAGI (reference sequence). The CDR3 contains 15 residues.